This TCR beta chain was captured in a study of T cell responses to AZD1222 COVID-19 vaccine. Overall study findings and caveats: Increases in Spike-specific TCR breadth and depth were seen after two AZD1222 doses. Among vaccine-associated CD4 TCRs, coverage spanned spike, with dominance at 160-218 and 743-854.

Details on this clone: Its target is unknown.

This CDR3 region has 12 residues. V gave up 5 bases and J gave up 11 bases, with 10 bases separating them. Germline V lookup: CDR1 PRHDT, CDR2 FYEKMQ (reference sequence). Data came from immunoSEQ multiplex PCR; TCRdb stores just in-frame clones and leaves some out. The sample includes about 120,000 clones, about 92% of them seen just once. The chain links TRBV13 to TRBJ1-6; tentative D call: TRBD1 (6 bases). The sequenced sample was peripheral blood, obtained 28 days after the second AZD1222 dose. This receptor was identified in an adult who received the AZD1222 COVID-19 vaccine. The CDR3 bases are TGTGCCAGCAGCAAAACAGGGCCACCCCTCCACTTT. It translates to CASSKTGPPLHF.